A single T cell receptor (beta chain) is shown here with its context. This sample is part of a study of CD8 T cells in ankylosing spondylitis. Germline V lookup: CDR1 MNHNS, CDR2 SASEGT. This CDR3 is built from 15 residues. The germline V and J ends were trimmed by 0 bases and 10 bases, with 17 bases remaining between them. TCRdb analysed the 5' RACE reads with MiXCR anew, one entry per CDR3 protein. The table records just over 350,000 distinct CDR3 sequences, 20% to 25% of them present only once. The source is a male donor with ankylosing spondylitis or in good health (not recorded which). Sequenced input: blood, either unsorted or a sorted T cell fraction (not recorded which). V usage is TRBV6-1 and J usage is TRBJ2-3, with a weak D call TRBD2 (5 bases). As DNA, the CDR3 is TGTGCCAGCAGTGAAGCGATAGGACTCACGGATCCGCAGTATTTT. The encoded protein is CASSEAIGLTDPQYF.